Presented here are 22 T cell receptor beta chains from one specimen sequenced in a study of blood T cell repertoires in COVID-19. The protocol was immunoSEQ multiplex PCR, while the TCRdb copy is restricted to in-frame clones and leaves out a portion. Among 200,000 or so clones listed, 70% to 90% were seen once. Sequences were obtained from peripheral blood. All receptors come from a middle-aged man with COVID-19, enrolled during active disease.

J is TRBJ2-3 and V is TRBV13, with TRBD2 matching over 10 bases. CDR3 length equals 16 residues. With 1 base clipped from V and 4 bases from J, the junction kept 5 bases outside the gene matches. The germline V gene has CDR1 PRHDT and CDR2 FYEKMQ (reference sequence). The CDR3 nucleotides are TGTGCCAGCAGCTTAGACCGAGCGGGAGGGCCAGATACGCAGTATTTT. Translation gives CASSLDRAGGPDTQYF. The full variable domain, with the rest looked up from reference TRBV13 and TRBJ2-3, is AAGVIQSPRHLIKEKRETATLKCYPIPRHDTVYWYQQGPGQDPQFLISFYEKMQSDKGSIPDRFSAQQFSDYHSELNMSSLELGDSALYFCASSLDRAGGPDTQYFGPGTRLTVL.

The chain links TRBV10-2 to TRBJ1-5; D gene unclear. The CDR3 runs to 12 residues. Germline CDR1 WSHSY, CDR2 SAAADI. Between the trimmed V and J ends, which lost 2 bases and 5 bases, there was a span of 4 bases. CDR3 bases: TGCGCCAGCAGTGAGGTCGATCAGCCCCAGCATTTT. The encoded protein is CASSEVDQPQHF.

Written as DNA, the CDR3 is TGTGCCAGCTCACCTGGGCGCTCTGGAAACACCATATATTTT. It encodes CASSPGRSGNTIYF. This chain links TRBV18 with TRBJ1-3; D remains ambiguous. Germline V CDR1 and CDR2: KGHSH, LQKENI. The CDR3 sequence is 14 residues long. The ends were cut back, 3 bases at V and 0 bases at J, with 6 bases in the middle.

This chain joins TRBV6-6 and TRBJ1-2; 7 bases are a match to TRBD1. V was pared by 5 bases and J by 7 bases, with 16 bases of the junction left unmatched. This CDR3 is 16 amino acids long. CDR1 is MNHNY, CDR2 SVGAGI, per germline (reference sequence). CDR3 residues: CASSRPEGQWIRGYTF. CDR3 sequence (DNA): TGTGCCAGCAGTCGACCCGAGGGACAGTGGATCCGTGGCTACACCTTC.

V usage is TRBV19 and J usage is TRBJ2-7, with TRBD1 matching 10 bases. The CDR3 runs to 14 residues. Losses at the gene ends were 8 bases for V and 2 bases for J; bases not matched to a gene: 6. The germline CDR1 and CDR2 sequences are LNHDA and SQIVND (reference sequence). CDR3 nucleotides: TGTGCCAGTTCAGGACAGGGGGTGACCTACGAGCAGTACTTC. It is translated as CASSGQGVTYEQYF.

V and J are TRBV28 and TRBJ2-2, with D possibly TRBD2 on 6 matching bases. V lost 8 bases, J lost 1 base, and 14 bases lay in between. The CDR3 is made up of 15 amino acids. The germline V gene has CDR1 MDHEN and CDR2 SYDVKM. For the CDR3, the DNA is TGTGCCAGCCTAACCGGGACTGGGAACACCGGGGAGCTGTTTTTT. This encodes CASLTGTGNTGELFF.

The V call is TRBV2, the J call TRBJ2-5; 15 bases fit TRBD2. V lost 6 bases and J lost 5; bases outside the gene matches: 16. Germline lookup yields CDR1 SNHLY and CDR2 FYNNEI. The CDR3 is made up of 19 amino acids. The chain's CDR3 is CASRSPRTRTSGGEETQYF. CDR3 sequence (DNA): TGTGCCAGCAGGAGTCCGCGTACTCGGACTAGCGGGGGGGAGGAGACCCAGTACTTC.

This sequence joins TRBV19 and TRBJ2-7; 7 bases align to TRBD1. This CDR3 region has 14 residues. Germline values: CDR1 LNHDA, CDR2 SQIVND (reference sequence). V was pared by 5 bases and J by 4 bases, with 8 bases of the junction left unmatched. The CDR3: CASSDQGEGYEQYF. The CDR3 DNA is TGTGCCAGTAGTGATCAGGGGGAAGGATACGAGCAGTACTTC.

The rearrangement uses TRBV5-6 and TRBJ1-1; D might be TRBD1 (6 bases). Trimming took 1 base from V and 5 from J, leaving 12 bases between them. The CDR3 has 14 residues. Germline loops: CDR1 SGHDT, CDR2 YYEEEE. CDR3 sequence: CASSLFQGSTEAFF. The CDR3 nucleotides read TGTGCCAGCAGCTTGTTTCAGGGGTCTACTGAAGCTTTCTTT.

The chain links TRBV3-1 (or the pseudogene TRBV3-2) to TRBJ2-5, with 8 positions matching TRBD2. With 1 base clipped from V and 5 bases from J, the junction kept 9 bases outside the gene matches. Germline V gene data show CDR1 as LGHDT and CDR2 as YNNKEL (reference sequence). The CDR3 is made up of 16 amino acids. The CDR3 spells CASSQATGGPRETQYF. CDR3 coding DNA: TGTGCCAGCAGCCAAGCAACGGGAGGGCCTCGGGAGACCCAGTACTTC.

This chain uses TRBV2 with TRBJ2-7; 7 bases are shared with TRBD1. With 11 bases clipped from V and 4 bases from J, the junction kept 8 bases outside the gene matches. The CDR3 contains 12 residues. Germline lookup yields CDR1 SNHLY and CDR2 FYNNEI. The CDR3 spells CACRGQDYEQYF. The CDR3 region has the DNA TGTGCCTGCCGTGGACAGGATTACGAGCAGTACTTC. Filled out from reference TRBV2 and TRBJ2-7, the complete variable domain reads EPEVTQTPSHQVTQMGQEVILRCVPISNHLYFYWYRQILGQKVEFLVSFYNNEISEKSEIFDDQFSVERPDGSNFTLKIRSTKLEDSAMYFCACRGQDYEQYFGPGTRLTVT.

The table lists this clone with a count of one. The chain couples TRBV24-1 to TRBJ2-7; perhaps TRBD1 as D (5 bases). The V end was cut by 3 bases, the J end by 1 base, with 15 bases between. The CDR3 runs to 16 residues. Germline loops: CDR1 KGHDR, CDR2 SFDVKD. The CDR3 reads CATSDKGYGPSYEQYF. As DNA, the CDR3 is TGTGCCACCAGTGATAAGGGGTATGGTCCTTCCTACGAGCAGTACTTC.

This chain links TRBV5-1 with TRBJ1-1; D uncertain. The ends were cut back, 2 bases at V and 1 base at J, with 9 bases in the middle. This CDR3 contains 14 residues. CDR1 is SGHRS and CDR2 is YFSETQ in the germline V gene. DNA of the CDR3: TGCGCCAGCAGCTTTATGGCGGAGAACACTGAAGCTTTCTTT. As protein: CASSFMAENTEAFF.

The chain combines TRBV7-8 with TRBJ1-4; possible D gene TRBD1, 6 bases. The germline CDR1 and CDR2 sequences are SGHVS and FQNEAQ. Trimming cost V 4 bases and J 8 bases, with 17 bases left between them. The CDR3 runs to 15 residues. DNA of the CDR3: TGTGCCAGCAGCTCCCCGGGGGGCAGGTCGGAAAAACTGTTTTTT. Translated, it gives CASSSPGGRSEKLFF.

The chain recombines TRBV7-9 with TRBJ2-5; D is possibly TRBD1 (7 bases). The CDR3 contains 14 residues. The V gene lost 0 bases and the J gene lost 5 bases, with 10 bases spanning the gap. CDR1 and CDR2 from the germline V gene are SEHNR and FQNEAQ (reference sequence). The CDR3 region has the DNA TGTGCCAGCAGCTTAGCGGCAGGGGGGGAGACCCAGTACTTC. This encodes CASSLAAGGETQYF. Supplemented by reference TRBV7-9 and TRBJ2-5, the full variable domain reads DTGVSQNPRHKITKRGQNVTFRCDPISEHNRLYWYRQTLGQGPEFLTYFQNEAQLEKSRLLSDRFSAERPKGSFSTLEIQRTEQGDSAMYLCASSLAAGGETQYFGPGTRLLVL.

The CDR3 loop reads CASSLDGTVSYEQYF. The DNA of the CDR3 is TGTGCCAGCAGTCTCGATGGGACAGTCTCCTACGAGCAGTACTTC. The chain combines TRBV27 with TRBJ2-7; 7 bases agree with TRBD1. The V and J ends lost 5 bases and 0 bases, in that order; junction bases with no gene match: 7. The germline V gene has CDR1 MNHEY and CDR2 SMNVEV (reference sequence). CDR3 length: 15 amino acids.

The CDR3 DNA follows: TGTGCCAGCAGCCCGGGACAGGGGGGCCTCACCGGGGAGCTGTTTTTT. Translation gives CASSPGQGGLTGELFF. The rearrangement uses TRBV5-4 and TRBJ2-2; 11 bases map to TRBD1. The CDR3 is 16 residues long. V shed 4 bases, J shed 4 bases, and the junction held 6 bases outside the gene matches. The V gene's germline CDR1 is SGHNT and CDR2 YYREEE (reference sequence). The whole variable domain, filled in from reference TRBV5-4 and TRBJ2-2, reads ETGVTQSPTHLIKTRGQQVTLRCSSQSGHNTVSWYQQALGQGPQFIFQYYREEENGRGNFPPRFSGLQFPNYSSELNVNALELDDSALYLCASSPGQGGLTGELFFGEGSRLTVL.

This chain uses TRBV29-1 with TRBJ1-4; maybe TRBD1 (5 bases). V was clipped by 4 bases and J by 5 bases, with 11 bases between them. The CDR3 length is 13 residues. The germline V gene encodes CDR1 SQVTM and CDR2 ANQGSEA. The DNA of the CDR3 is TGCAGCGTTGTTGGGGGGGGGAATGAAAAACTGTTTTTT. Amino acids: CSVVGGGNEKLFF.

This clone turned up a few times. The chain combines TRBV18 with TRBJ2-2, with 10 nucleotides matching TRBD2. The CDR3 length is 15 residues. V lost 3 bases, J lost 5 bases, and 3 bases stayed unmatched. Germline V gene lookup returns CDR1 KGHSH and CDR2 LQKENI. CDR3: CASSPQRGGTGELFF. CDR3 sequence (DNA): TGTGCCAGCTCACCCCAGCGGGGGGGAACCGGGGAGCTGTTTTTT.

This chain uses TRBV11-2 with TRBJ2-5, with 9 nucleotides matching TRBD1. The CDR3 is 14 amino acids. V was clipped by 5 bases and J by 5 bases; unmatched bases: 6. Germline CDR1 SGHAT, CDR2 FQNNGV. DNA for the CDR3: TGTGCCAGCAGCAAACAGGGGGCCGGGGAGACCCAGTACTTC. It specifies CASSKQGAGETQYF.

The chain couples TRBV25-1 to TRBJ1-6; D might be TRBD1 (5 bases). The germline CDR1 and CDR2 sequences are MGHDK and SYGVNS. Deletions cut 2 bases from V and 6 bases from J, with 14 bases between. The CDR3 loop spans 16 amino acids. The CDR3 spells CASSEPPGRSNSPLHF. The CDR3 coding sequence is TGTGCCAGCAGTGAACCCCCAGGGAGGTCTAATTCACCCCTCCACTTT.

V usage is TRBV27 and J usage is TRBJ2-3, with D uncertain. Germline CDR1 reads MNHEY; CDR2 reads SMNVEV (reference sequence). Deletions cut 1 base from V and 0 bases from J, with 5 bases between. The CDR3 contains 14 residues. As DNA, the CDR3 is TGTGCCAGCAGTTTATACGGGAGCACAGATACGCAGTATTTT. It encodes CASSLYGSTDTQYF.